The clone carrying this TCR beta chain was counted ten times or more. From germline, CDR1 is DFQATT and CDR2 SNEGSKA (reference sequence). This CDR3 spans 12 amino acids. With V trimmed by 5 bases and J by 7 bases, 5 bases remained unmatched. This entry comes from a study of T-cell reconstitution after alpha-beta-depleted transplantation in children. Unique molecular identifiers were incorporated during preparation of the TCRbeta library. TCRdb redid the calling of the PCR reads with MiXCR, one entry per CDR3 protein. Altogether about 640,000 distinct CDR3 sequences are present, around 17% being singletons, with the ten largest covering 0.9% to 1.2%.

The V gene is TRBV20-1, the J gene TRBJ1-2, with 9 bases lining up with TRBD1. The TCR sequence derives from a human donor who donated a stem cell graft to a child with acute myeloid leukemia. Material: PBMCs from the stem cell graft donor, obtained from the stem cell graft. The CDR3 spells CSARRGQGGYTF. The CDR3 DNA reads as TGCAGTGCTCGCCGGGGACAGGGTGGCTACACCTTC.